This T cell receptor beta chain was recovered during a study of blood T cells in healthy people across ages. Germline-derived CDR1 and CDR2 are MNHEY and SMNVEV (reference sequence). CDR3 size: 10 residues. A second PCR, run for about 6 to 12 cycles, used a sample-barcoded 5' primer plus a J-beta primer mix. Each TCR beta cDNA got a 12-nucleotide random molecular identifier. TCRdb reprocessed the 5' RACE reads via MiXCR and lists one record per CDR3 protein. The sample carries roughly 860,000 distinct CDR3 sequences, around 68% recorded once. For this clonotype: Its ends do not fully match the called genes, so a read error is possible.

Donation came from healthy Caucasian individuals in Russia who were aged about 6 to 100. Each individual donor underwent a draw of around 9.8 milliliters of peripheral blood. This TCR was recovered from a man aged 30 to 39 in good health. This chain uses TRBV27 with TRBJ2-5; D is ambiguous. The sample was blood. The CDR3, as DNA: TGCAGTGGTAATAGTGAGACCCAGTACTTC. It yields the protein CSGNSETQYF.